The 30 T cell receptor beta chains below all came from one sample that was sequenced in a study of Ad26.COV2.S vaccination and SARS-CoV-2 variants. Treatment noted: 15 to 20 received Ad26.COV2.S at low or high dose, single or two shots; roughly five received placebo; per-sample allocation not given. Samples were taken on day 63 after the first vaccine or placebo injection. Measured with immunoSEQ multiplex PCR; TCRdb has only the in-frame clones, and not every one. The sample has 300,000 to 400,000 clones, around 90% seen once. The specimen was peripheral blood, collected in a trial of Ad26.COV2.S vaccine versus placebo. The source of these receptors is a person between 18 and 65 years old who received the Ad26.COV2.S COVID-19 vaccine or a placebo.

The rearrangement uses TRBV5-1 and TRBJ2-7; either TRBD1 or TRBD2 may fit D (5 bases each). The V gene's germline CDR1 is SGHRS and CDR2 YFSETQ. V was pared by 7 bases and J by 5 bases, with 16 bases between. This CDR3 spans 13 amino acids. The CDR3 nucleotides read TGCGCCAGCCGAGGGACGGCGGTCCACGAGCAGTACTTC. Encoded protein: CASRGTAVHEQYF.

The chain combines TRBV28 with TRBJ1-1, with TRBD1 matching 7 bases. V lost 7 bases to trimming and J lost 0 bases; unmatched junction nucleotides: 5. This CDR3 has 14 residues. Germline CDR1 MDHEN, CDR2 SYDVKM. The CDR3 reads CASTRTGVNTEAFF. CDR3 sequence (DNA): TGTGCCAGCACCAGGACAGGCGTGAACACTGAAGCTTTCTTT.

This clone came up once. This chain's CDR3 is CASSFYGGEKLFF. In DNA form, the CDR3 reads TGTGCCAGCAGTTTTTATGGGGGGGAAAAACTGTTTTTT. The gene calls are TRBV12-3 or TRBV12-4 and TRBJ1-4; tentatively, D is TRBD1 (5 bases). The V end lost 3 bases, the J end lost 8 bases, and 10 bases lay between the germline ends. The CDR3 spans 13 residues.

This clone was detected a few times. The gene calls are TRBV7-9 and TRBJ2-7, with 11 bases aligning to TRBD1. Germline V lookup: CDR1 SEHNR, CDR2 FQNEAQ (reference sequence). Trimming at V came to 4 bases and at J to 5 bases, leaving 4 bases not matched to a gene. The CDR3 length is 14 residues. Written as DNA, the CDR3 is TGTGCCAGCAGCTCGGACAGGGGGCGCGACGAGCAGTACTTC. It translates to CASSSDRGRDEQYF.

The chain employs TRBV25-1 and TRBJ1-3, with D hard to call. From germline, CDR1 is MGHDK and CDR2 SYGVNS. V lost 2 bases, J lost 2 bases, and 10 bases lay in between. This CDR3 has 15 residues. The CDR3 is CASSETSSAGNTIYF. The CDR3 DNA is TGTGCCAGCAGTGAAACAAGTTCGGCTGGAAACACCATATATTTT.

J is TRBJ2-3 and V is TRBV20-1, with a tentative D call TRBD2 (5 bases). CDR3 length: 16 amino acids. The germline gives CDR1 DFQATT, CDR2 SNEGSKA (reference sequence). V was cut by 3 bases and J by 1 base, with 17 bases left in between. In DNA, the CDR3 is TGCAGTGCTAGTAGTAAGAGAGAGGGTGGCACAGATACGCAGTATTTT. It yields the protein CSASSKREGGTDTQYF.

The chain carries TRBV5-1 and TRBJ2-3; unclear D gene. The germline V gene encodes CDR1 SGHRS and CDR2 YFSETQ. CDR3 size: 15 residues. V lost 0 bases and J 0 bases, leaving 8 bases between the germline ends. The CDR3 region is CASSLAVASTDTQYF. The CDR3 DNA reads TGCGCCAGCAGCTTGGCCGTGGCAAGCACAGATACGCAGTATTTT.

The V and J genes are TRBV2 and TRBJ2-3; a weak D match, TRBD2 (6 bases). The CDR3 totals 12 residues. The V end was cut by 8 bases, the J end by 9 bases, with 15 bases between. The germline CDR1 and CDR2 sequences are SNHLY and FYNNEI. CDR3 loop: CASENSGGTQYF. The CDR3 DNA follows: TGTGCCAGCGAGAACAGCGGAGGGACGCAGTATTTT.

The chain employs TRBV30 and TRBJ1-2; tentative D call: TRBD1 (6 bases). Germline V gives CDR1 GTSNPN, CDR2 SVGIG (reference sequence). This CDR3 is 14 amino acids long. Trimming pared 6 bases from V and 1 base from J, leaving 15 bases between. CDR3 nucleotides: TGTGCCTGTACGCGGACAGCCATTAACTATGGCTACACCTTC. As protein: CACTRTAINYGYTF.

The CDR3 spells CASSYDGEQYF. The CDR3 region has the DNA TGTGCCAGCAGTTACGACGGGGAGCAGTACTTC. The V call is TRBV6-6, the J call TRBJ2-7; D gene ambiguous. CDR1 MNHNY and CDR2 SVGAGI come from the germline V gene (reference sequence). The CDR3 contains 11 residues. V lost 2 bases and J lost 7, with 6 bases in between.

This rearrangement joins TRBV5-5 to TRBJ1-2; D remains unclear. Trimming took off 1 base at V and 3 bases at J, with 13 bases between the two ends. This CDR3 is 15 amino acids long. Germline V lookup: CDR1 SGHKS, CDR2 YYEKEE (reference sequence). This CDR3 reads CASSLFGNTDYGYTF. CDR3 coding DNA: TGTGCCAGCAGCTTGTTCGGGAATACAGACTATGGCTACACCTTC.

This clone was counted once. The chain carries TRBV29-1 and TRBJ2-1; TRBD1 matches at 7 bases. CDR3 length equals 13 residues. From germline, CDR1 is SQVTM and CDR2 ANQGSEA. With V trimmed by 4 bases and J by 7 bases, 7 bases remained unmatched. The CDR3 loop is CSVARTGRNEQFF. The CDR3 nucleotides read TGCAGCGTTGCCCGGACAGGTCGGAATGAGCAGTTCTTC.

This clone occurred once. This sequence joins TRBV7-2 and TRBJ1-2; maybe TRBD1 (5 bases). V lost 3 bases to trimming and J lost 3 bases, with 8 bases between them. CDR3 length equals 13 residues. Germline V gene lookup returns CDR1 SGHTA and CDR2 FQGNSA. CDR3 sequence (DNA): TGTGCCAGCAGCTTTGACAGATACTATGGCTACACCTTC. Its translation is CASSFDRYYGYTF.

V and J are TRBV30 and TRBJ1-2; D call uncertain. The germline V gene encodes CDR1 GTSNPN and CDR2 SVGIG (reference sequence). The V end lost 4 bases, the J end lost 8 bases, and 14 bases lay between the germline ends. There are 12 residues in the CDR3. The CDR3 protein is CAWTMSYRGYTF. CDR3 nucleotides: TGTGCCTGGACTATGAGTTACCGCGGCTACACCTTC.

The rearrangement links TRBV6-1 to TRBJ2-1; D call uncertain. This CDR3 has 14 amino acids. Germline CDR1 reads MNHNS; CDR2 reads SASEGT. The germline V and J ends were trimmed by 1 base and 11 bases, with 15 bases remaining between them. The CDR3 coding sequence is TGTGCCAGCAGTGAAGGGTCATACGCCCCTAAGCAGTTCTTC. It yields the protein CASSEGSYAPKQFF.

This sequence joins TRBV27 and TRBJ2-1; D remains ambiguous. The germline V gene encodes CDR1 MNHEY and CDR2 SMNVEV (reference sequence). The V gene lost 5 bases and the J gene lost 1 base, with 3 bases spanning the gap. CDR3 length equals 12 residues. The CDR3 sequence: CASSPSYNEQFF. CDR3 sequence (DNA): TGTGCCAGCAGTCCGTCCTACAATGAGCAGTTCTTC.

Here the CDR3 reads CASREQASGANVLTF. DNA for the CDR3: TGTGCCAGTAGGGAACAGGCCTCTGGGGCCAACGTCCTGACTTTC. The rearrangement uses TRBV19 and TRBJ2-6; a possible D gene is TRBD1 (5 bases). The CDR3 is made up of 15 amino acids. The V and J ends lost 6 bases and 0 bases respectively, with 9 bases between them. Per the germline V gene, CDR1 is LNHDA and CDR2 is SQIVND (reference sequence).

The chain couples TRBV30 to TRBJ1-5; TRBD1 agrees at 7 bases. The CDR3 runs 13 residues. Germline CDR1 and CDR2: GTSNPN and SVGIG (reference sequence). V dropped 2 bases and J dropped 6; count of bases not matched to a gene: 4. DNA for the CDR3: TGTGCCTGGAGTATACAGGGGTCTCAGCCCCAGCATTTT. Translating it yields CAWSIQGSQPQHF.

The chain employs TRBV5-4 and TRBJ2-5; 7 nucleotides match TRBD1. CDR1 is SGHNT, CDR2 YYREEE, per germline (reference sequence). V was pared by 2 bases and J by 4 bases, with 8 bases of the junction left unmatched. This CDR3 comprises 15 residues. CDR3 in amino acids: CASSFSRGSRETQYF. The DNA for the CDR3 is TGTGCCAGCAGCTTTTCCAGGGGGTCTAGAGAGACCCAGTACTTC.

This clone was detected ten times or more. The chain is built from TRBV21-1 and TRBJ1-5; TRBD1 is the table's D call and was not checked against the DNA. TRBV21-1 is a documented pseudogene. This CDR3 is built from 16 residues. The CDR3 nucleotides are TGTGCCAGCAGCAATTGGGACAGGGCAGAGGATCAGCCCCAGCATTTT. Translated: CASSNWDRAEDQPQHF.

J is TRBJ1-1 and V is TRBV7-9; no clear D gene. V shed 2 bases and J shed 6 bases, with 16 bases lying between them. Germline V CDR1 and CDR2: SEHNR, FQNEAQ (reference sequence). The CDR3 extends over 15 amino acids. The CDR3 region has the DNA TGTGCCAGCAGCTTAAGCGACCCTTGGTTTTCTGAAGCTTTCTTT. Its protein is CASSLSDPWFSEAFF. Using reference TRBV7-9 and TRBJ1-1 for the parts outside the CDR3, the full variable domain is DTGVSQNPRHKITKRGQNVTFRCDPISEHNRLYWYRQTLGQGPEFLTYFQNEAQLEKSRLLSDRFSAERPKGSFSTLEIQRTEQGDSAMYLCASSLSDPWFSEAFFGQGTRLTVV.

The V call is TRBV5-1, the J call TRBJ1-4, with D maybe TRBD1 (5 bases). Germline assignment: CDR1 SGHRS and CDR2 YFSETQ. V was trimmed by 2 bases and J by 7 bases, leaving 15 bases between them. The CDR3 runs to 15 residues. The chain's CDR3 is CASSFRANEGEKLFF. Here the CDR3 DNA reads TGCGCCAGCAGCTTCAGGGCTAACGAGGGTGAAAAACTGTTTTTT.

The chain employs TRBV7-2 and TRBJ2-6, with 9 bases lining up with TRBD2. Trimming cost V 5 bases and J 0 bases; bases outside gene matches: 5. This CDR3 is built from 17 residues. The germline V gene has CDR1 SGHTA and CDR2 FQGNSA. The CDR3: CASSIRTSASGANVLTF. DNA of the CDR3: TGTGCCAGCAGCATCCGGACTAGCGCCTCTGGGGCCAACGTCCTGACTTTC.

A few counts support this clone. The chain recombines TRBV19 with TRBJ1-2, with 10 nucleotides matching TRBD1. Germline V CDR1 and CDR2: LNHDA, SQIVND (reference sequence). Trimming at V came to 8 bases and at J to 4 bases, leaving 10 bases not matched to a gene. The CDR3 is 15 amino acids. The CDR3 is CASSTLGQGTYGYTF. The CDR3 DNA reads as TGTGCCAGTTCGACCCTGGGACAGGGGACCTATGGCTACACCTTC.

V and J are TRBV27 and TRBJ2-7; 7 nucleotides line up with TRBD1. V was clipped by 0 bases and J by 9 bases; unmatched bases: 8. The length of the CDR3 is 14 residues. Germline V gene data show CDR1 as MNHEY and CDR2 as SMNVEV (reference sequence). CDR3 loop: CASSLSGGWDRQYF. The CDR3 DNA reads TGTGCCAGCAGTTTATCAGGGGGATGGGACAGGCAGTACTTC.

This clone appeared once. The chain is built from TRBV5-4 and TRBJ2-1; 11 bases line up with TRBD2. Germline trimming cut 5 bases from V and 4 bases from J; bases unmatched to any gene: 5. Germline V gene data show CDR1 as SGHNT and CDR2 as YYREEE (reference sequence). This CDR3 contains 15 residues. The CDR3 protein is CASSLTSGRYNEQFF. In DNA, the CDR3 is TGTGCCAGCAGTTTAACTAGCGGGAGATACAATGAGCAGTTCTTC. The complete variable domain, with remaining parts taken from reference TRBV5-4 and TRBJ2-1, reads ETGVTQSPTHLIKTRGQQVTLRCSSQSGHNTVSWYQQALGQGPQFIFQYYREEENGRGNFPPRFSGLQFPNYSSELNVNALELDDSALYLCASSLTSGRYNEQFFGPGTRLTVL.

The chain's CDR3 is CASSQDERGPTYNEQFF. CDR3 DNA: TGCGCCAGCAGCCAAGATGAAAGGGGGCCGACCTACAATGAGCAGTTCTTC. The rearrangement links TRBV4-1 to TRBJ2-1; TRBD1 matches at 7 bases. The germline gives CDR1 MGHRA, CDR2 YSYEKL. Trimming cost V 0 bases and J 2 bases; bases outside gene matches: 7. This CDR3 comprises 17 residues.

The genes are TRBV29-1 and TRBJ1-1, with TRBD1 as a possible D gene (5 bases). The germline V gene has CDR1 SQVTM and CDR2 ANQGSEA. The CDR3 runs to 12 residues. The ends were cut back, 6 bases at V and 3 bases at J, with 11 bases in the middle. The CDR3 spells CSVRLGDTEAFF. CDR3 nucleotides: TGCAGCGTCCGATTAGGGGACACTGAAGCTTTCTTT.

The gene calls are TRBV10-3 and TRBJ1-3; TRBD1 is a possible D gene (5 bases). Trimming removed 10 bases from V and 4 bases from J, with 20 bases in between. Germline lookup yields CDR1 ENHRY and CDR2 SYGVKD. The CDR3 is made up of 15 amino acids. CDR3 DNA sequence: TGTGCCACCGGGGCCTTCGATGGGGCCGGAAACACCATATATTTT. This encodes CATGAFDGAGNTIYF.

In the case of this clone: This same CDR3 is encoded by further DNA sequences in the sample. The gene calls are TRBV7-9 and TRBJ2-7; weak D call: TRBD1 (5 bases). Trimming shortened V by 2 bases and J by 2 bases, and 7 bases separated the two germline ends. The CDR3 consists of 13 residues. CDR1 is SEHNR, CDR2 FQNEAQ, per germline (reference sequence). CDR3 residues: CASSLSGTYEQYF. The CDR3 bases are TGTGCCAGCAGCTTATCAGGGACCTACGAGCAGTACTTC.